A selection of T cell receptor beta chains follows, all from one sample in a study of blood T cells in healthy people across ages. TCRdb reprocessed the 5' RACE reads via MiXCR and lists one record per CDR3 protein. The sample has around 970,000 distinct CDR3 sequences; just over 50% are singletons. Sequencing was performed on blood. These receptors came from a woman aged 60 to 75 in good health. Both conserved end residues are part of each CDR3. A D gene is named only where the DNA matches it firmly.

d_call: TRBD1
cdr3_length: 14
j_call: TRBJ2-1
v_call: TRBV5-4
cdr3_aa: CATYPGQTTNEQFF

d_call: TRBD1
cdr3_length: 13
j_call: .
v_call: TRBV28
cdr3_aa: CASRTTGVTEQYF

d_call: .
cdr3_length: 15
j_call: TRBJ1-2
v_call: TRBV3-1
cdr3_aa: CASSPTVGQTYGYTF

d_call: .
cdr3_length: 12
j_call: TRBJ2-1
v_call: TRBV2
cdr3_aa: CASRGGAVEQFF

d_call: .
cdr3_length: 15
j_call: TRBJ2-7
v_call: TRBV2
cdr3_aa: CASRPLGPSSYEQYF

d_call: TRBD2
cdr3_length: 16
j_call: TRBJ2-5
v_call: TRBV6-5
cdr3_aa: CASSHTSGRAAKTQYF

d_call: TRBD2
cdr3_length: 15
j_call: TRBJ2-7
v_call: TRBV5-4
cdr3_aa: CASSFSGGREYEQYF

d_call: TRBD2
cdr3_length: 14
j_call: TRBJ2-3
v_call: TRBV28
cdr3_aa: CASYVSGSTDTQYF

d_call: .
cdr3_length: 14
j_call: TRBJ1-4
v_call: TRBV4-2
cdr3_aa: CASSQPGHGEKLFF

d_call: .
cdr3_length: 13
j_call: TRBJ1-2
v_call: TRBV20-1
cdr3_aa: CSARDRRVGGYTF

d_call: .
cdr3_length: 11
j_call: TRBJ2-7
v_call: TRBV5-6
cdr3_aa: CASNWMGEQYF

d_call: TRBD2
cdr3_length: 18
j_call: TRBJ2-3
v_call: TRBV10-1
cdr3_aa: CASLPLAGGPTPEDTQYF

d_call: .
cdr3_length: 14
j_call: TRBJ2-5
v_call: TRBV12-3/TRBV12-4
cdr3_aa: CASSLERAAETQYF

d_call: .
cdr3_length: 16
j_call: TRBJ2-6
v_call: TRBV5-6
cdr3_aa: CASSRGRFSGANVLTF

d_call: .
cdr3_length: 13
j_call: TRBJ2-3
v_call: TRBV7-2
cdr3_aa: CASSSIGADTQYF

d_call: .
cdr3_length: 14
j_call: .
v_call: TRBV20-1
cdr3_aa: CSARDPGRFYEQYF

d_call: TRBD1
cdr3_length: 15
j_call: TRBJ2-3
v_call: TRBV6-1
cdr3_aa: CASTLDRGVTDTQYF

d_call: TRBD1
cdr3_length: 15
j_call: TRBJ2-5
v_call: TRBV7-2
cdr3_aa: CASSLRTGGFQTQYF

d_call: .
cdr3_length: 11
j_call: TRBJ2-3
v_call: TRBV20-1
cdr3_aa: CIARKTDTQYF

d_call: .
cdr3_length: 14
j_call: TRBJ1-2
v_call: TRBV28
cdr3_aa: CASSEGPQAYGYTF

d_call: TRBD1
cdr3_length: 17
j_call: TRBJ1-6
v_call: TRBV4-3
cdr3_aa: CASSQDPGQVGNSPLHF

d_call: TRBD1
cdr3_length: 14
j_call: TRBJ2-7
v_call: TRBV10-3
cdr3_aa: CAIRPGTGNHEQYF

d_call: .
cdr3_length: 15
j_call: TRBJ2-5
v_call: TRBV20-1
cdr3_aa: CSARDQGGFQETQYF

d_call: .
cdr3_length: 14
j_call: TRBJ2-5
v_call: TRBV10-1
cdr3_aa: CANRGQRWQETQYF

d_call: .
cdr3_length: 12
j_call: TRBJ2-4
v_call: TRBV28
cdr3_aa: CASSNGVYERYF

d_call: .
cdr3_length: 13
j_call: .
v_call: TRBV3-1
cdr3_aa: CASSRVADGTQYF

d_call: TRBD1
cdr3_length: 16
j_call: TRBJ2-3
v_call: TRBV4-1
cdr3_aa: CASSQDIDRAKATQYF

d_call: TRBD2
cdr3_length: 16
j_call: TRBJ2-5
v_call: TRBV27
cdr3_aa: CASSSGLAGVQETQYF

d_call: .
cdr3_length: 13
j_call: TRBJ2-3
v_call: TRBV5-1
cdr3_aa: CASSSQGPGTQYF

d_call: .
cdr3_length: 13
j_call: TRBJ1-2
v_call: TRBV27
cdr3_aa: CASRRGSGYGYTF

d_call: .
cdr3_length: 12
j_call: TRBJ2-3
v_call: TRBV20-1
cdr3_aa: CSAGPPGDTQYF

d_call: .
cdr3_length: 16
j_call: TRBJ1-6
v_call: TRBV9
cdr3_aa: CASSSVLSSYNSPLHF

d_call: TRBD2
cdr3_length: 14
j_call: TRBJ2-5
v_call: TRBV7-9
cdr3_aa: CASAGGMNQETQYF

d_call: .
cdr3_length: 12
j_call: TRBJ1-1
v_call: TRBV12-3/TRBV12-4
cdr3_aa: CASSRGSTEAFF

d_call: .
cdr3_length: 15
j_call: TRBJ2-3
v_call: TRBV5-1
cdr3_aa: CASLSGDPQSDTQYF

d_call: TRBD1
cdr3_length: 15
j_call: TRBJ1-5
v_call: TRBV6-2/TRBV6-3
cdr3_aa: CASAGTGPIRQPQHF

d_call: .
cdr3_length: 15
j_call: TRBJ2-4
v_call: TRBV12-3/TRBV12-4
cdr3_aa: CASSFRTGATIIQYF

d_call: .
cdr3_length: 13
j_call: .
v_call: TRBV20-1
cdr3_aa: CSARELAEETQYF

d_call: TRBD2
cdr3_length: 15
j_call: TRBJ2-1
v_call: TRBV20-1
cdr3_aa: CSAREGLVSYNEQFF